The 22 T cell receptor beta chains reported below all come from one sample, sequenced in a study of graft-versus-host responses after intestinal transplantation. Clones were sequenced by immunoSEQ multiplex PCR, and TCRdb holds only the in-frame ones, with some missing. The repertoire holds some 77,000 clones, with about 92% as singletons. This specimen was PBMCs, taken 98 days after intestinal transplantation. These receptors were collected from a human patient who received an intestinal transplant, so some T cells may come from the graft donor.

The chain employs TRBV27 and TRBJ2-7, with a weak D call TRBD2 (6 bases). Germline V gives CDR1 MNHEY, CDR2 SMNVEV (reference sequence). This CDR3 contains 14 residues. The germline V and J ends were trimmed by 10 bases and 4 bases, with 20 bases remaining between them. This chain's CDR3 is CATSPFRDLYEQYF. The CDR3, as DNA: TGTGCCACCTCCCCCTTCCGGGACTTATACGAGCAGTACTTC.

This clone was seen just once. The CDR3 loop is CAWSVRLAGDTGELFF. The CDR3 nucleotides read TGTGCCTGGAGTGTAAGGCTAGCGGGAGACACCGGGGAGCTGTTTTTT. This rearrangement joins TRBV30 to TRBJ2-2; TRBD2 matches at 10 bases. This CDR3 is built from 16 residues. Germline CDR1 and CDR2: GTSNPN and SVGIG (reference sequence). Trimming at V came to 0 bases and at J to 3 bases, leaving 4 bases not matched to a gene.

The CDR3 loop reads CASSLLQGANYEQYF. The CDR3 nucleotides read TGCGCCAGCAGCCTTCTACAGGGGGCAAACTACGAGCAGTACTTC. V usage is TRBV5-1 and J usage is TRBJ2-7; 9 nucleotides align to TRBD1. Germline CDR1 is SGHRS and CDR2 is YFSETQ. The junction had 8 bases not matched to a gene; V was cut back by 4 bases and J by 3 bases. This CDR3 spans 15 amino acids.

The V gene is TRBV4-1, the J gene TRBJ2-7, with 8 positions matching TRBD2. The CDR3 is 14 residues long. The trim removed 4 bases at V and 5 bases at J, leaving 7 bases unmatched. Germline CDR1 MGHRA, CDR2 YSYEKL. CDR3 coding DNA: TGCGCCAGCAGCCCGGGGGGGGGCAGGGACGAGCAGTACTTC. It is translated as CASSPGGGRDEQYF.

The V and J genes are TRBV7-2 and TRBJ2-1; TRBD2 matches 11 bases. Trimming cost V 5 bases and J 4 bases; bases outside gene matches: 10. The CDR3 is 17 amino acids. Per the germline V gene, CDR1 is SGHTA and CDR2 is FQGNSA. The CDR3 coding sequence is TGTGCCAGCAGCCCCTCACTAGCGGGAGTTAGGTACAATGAGCAGTTCTTC. Its translation: CASSPSLAGVRYNEQFF. The full variable domain, with the rest looked up from reference TRBV7-2 and TRBJ2-1, is GAGVSQSPSNKVTEKGKDVELRCDPISGHTALYWYRQSLGQGLEFLIYFQGNSAPDKSGLPSDRFSAERTGGSVSTLTIQRTQQEDSAVYLCASSPSLAGVRYNEQFFGPGTRLTVL.

The J gene is TRBJ2-5, the V gene TRBV7-6; 8 bases align to TRBD2. The CDR3 runs 16 residues. The germline V gene encodes CDR1 SGHVS and CDR2 FNYEAQ. V shed 0 bases, J shed 3 bases, and the junction held 6 bases outside the gene matches. Here the CDR3 reads CASSLAISAGEETQYF. CDR3 bases: TGTGCCAGCAGCTTAGCCATATCAGCGGGAGAAGAGACCCAGTACTTC.

V is TRBV7-7 and J is TRBJ2-7, with D perhaps matching TRBD2 (6 bases). The CDR3 has 14 residues. Germline V lookup: CDR1 SSHAT, CDR2 FNYEAQ (reference sequence). Trimming cost V 1 base and J 3 bases, with 10 bases left between them. CDR3 nucleotide sequence: TGTGCCAGCAGCTTAGGGGACTCGGGCTACGAGCAGTACTTC. As protein: CASSLGDSGYEQYF.

The chain is built from TRBV6-5 and TRBJ2-3; tentative D call: TRBD1 (5 bases). Germline V gene data show CDR1 as MNHEY and CDR2 as SVGAGI. CDR3 length: 14 amino acids. Trimming removed 7 bases from V and 2 bases from J, with 13 bases in between. This chain's CDR3 is CASMEAGNTDTQYF. In nucleotides, the CDR3 is TGTGCCAGCATGGAAGCAGGGAACACAGATACGCAGTATTTT.

The chain employs TRBV15 and TRBJ1-5; no firm D call. Germline CDR1 and CDR2: LNHNV and YYDKDF (reference sequence). The CDR3 runs 14 residues. Trimming took 0 bases from V and 5 from J, leaving 8 bases between them. For the CDR3, the DNA is TGTGCCACCAGCAGAGATCAAGGCTATCAGCCCCAGCATTTT. It yields the protein CATSRDQGYQPQHF. The full variable domain, rest sourced from reference TRBV15 and TRBJ1-5, is DAMVIQNPRYQVTQFGKPVTLSCSQTLNHNVMYWYQQKSSQAPKLLFHYYDKDFNNEADTPDNFQSRRPNTSFCFLDIRSPGLGDTAMYLCATSRDQGYQPQHFGDGTRLSIL.

A word on this clone: Other DNA sequences in the same sample also yield this CDR3. This chain connects TRBV11-2 to TRBJ2-4, with 7 positions matching TRBD1. Germline CDR1 is SGHAT and CDR2 is FQNNGV. The CDR3 sequence is 16 residues long. Unmatched junction bases numbered 9, after V lost 2 bases and J lost 5 bases. This chain's CDR3 is CASSLNPGQGENIQYF. The CDR3 DNA follows: TGTGCCAGCAGCTTAAACCCGGGGCAGGGGGAAAACATTCAGTACTTC.

This clone was detected once. The chain recombines TRBV15 with TRBJ2-1; 10 nucleotides align to TRBD2. CDR3 length equals 18 residues. Germline V gene data show CDR1 as LNHNV and CDR2 as YYDKDF (reference sequence). Trimming removed 3 bases from V and 3 bases from J; junction bases left unmatched: 11. CDR3 bases: TGTGCCACCAGCAGCCAGCGGGAGGGGTCTGACAACTACAATGAGCAGTTCTTC. This encodes CATSSQREGSDNYNEQFF.

The chain combines TRBV5-1 with TRBJ2-7; possibly TRBD2 for D (5 bases). The CDR3 spans 13 residues. V lost 0 bases, J lost 5 bases, and 9 bases lay in between. From germline, CDR1 is SGHRS and CDR2 YFSETQ. CDR3 loop: CASSLAGFHEQYF. In nucleotides, the CDR3 is TGCGCCAGCAGCTTGGCGGGGTTCCACGAGCAGTACTTC.

This clone turned up a few times. The rearrangement links TRBV4-3 to TRBJ2-7, with TRBD2 as a possible D gene (5 bases). Deletions cut 0 bases from V and 2 bases from J, with 8 bases between. The CDR3 sequence is 14 residues long. Germline V gives CDR1 LGHNA, CDR2 YSLEER. Here the CDR3 reads CASSQDPSTYEQYF. In DNA form, the CDR3 reads TGCGCCAGCAGCCAAGATCCTAGCACCTACGAGCAGTACTTC.

This clone was counted once. This chain links TRBV28 with TRBJ1-2; 7 bases map to TRBD1. The CDR3 has 12 amino acids. Trimming at V came to 6 bases and at J to 8 bases, leaving 6 bases not matched to a gene. Per the germline V gene, CDR1 is MDHEN and CDR2 is SYDVKM. The CDR3 sequence is CASRPGGKGYTF. The CDR3, as DNA: TGTGCCAGCAGGCCAGGGGGAAAGGGCTACACCTTC.

The rearrangement uses TRBV5-1 and TRBJ2-7; D uncertain. The CDR3 consists of 14 residues. The V gene lost 0 bases and the J gene lost 3 bases, with 10 bases spanning the gap. Germline CDR1 reads SGHRS; CDR2 reads YFSETQ. CDR3 loop: CASSLGQSGYEQYF. CDR3 coding DNA: TGCGCCAGCAGCTTGGGGCAGTCCGGCTACGAGCAGTACTTC.

V and J are TRBV4-1 and TRBJ1-5; 9 nucleotides line up with TRBD1. V shed 4 bases, J shed 7 bases, and the junction held 11 bases outside the gene matches. The CDR3 loop spans 16 amino acids. Germline V gene lookup returns CDR1 MGHRA and CDR2 YSYEKL. This CDR3 is CASSLGMGQGPQPQHF. DNA for the CDR3: TGCGCCAGCAGCCTCGGGATGGGACAGGGTCCACAGCCCCAGCATTTT.

The J gene is TRBJ1-5, the V gene TRBV19; unclear D gene. The V gene lost 7 bases and the J gene lost 2 bases, with 9 bases spanning the gap. Germline-derived CDR1 and CDR2 are LNHDA and SQIVND (reference sequence). The CDR3 is made up of 13 amino acids. This CDR3 is CASTWGGNQPQHF. CDR3 DNA sequence: TGTGCCAGTACTTGGGGTGGCAATCAGCCCCAGCATTTT. Supplemented by reference TRBV19 and TRBJ1-5, the full variable domain reads DGGITQSPKYLFRKEGQNVTLSCEQNLNHDAMYWYRQDPGQGLRLIYYSQIVNDFQKGDIAEGYSVSREKKESFPLTVTSAQKNPTAFYLCASTWGGNQPQHFGDGTRLSIL.

The rearrangement links TRBV10-3 to TRBJ2-5; D call uncertain. The germline gives CDR1 ENHRY, CDR2 SYGVKD. V lost 4 bases and J 1 base, leaving 10 bases between the germline ends. The CDR3 totals 14 residues. In nucleotides, the CDR3 is TGTGCCATCAGTGCGATTTTGGGCCAAGAGACCCAGTACTTC. Its translation is CAISAILGQETQYF.

The chain joins TRBV5-1 to TRBJ2-7; D call uncertain. Germline CDR1 SGHRS, CDR2 YFSETQ. Trimming took off 0 bases at V and 2 bases at J, with 24 bases between the two ends. The CDR3 has 19 residues. CDR3: CASSLAPLSVAGQTYEQYF. In DNA form, the CDR3 reads TGCGCCAGCAGCTTGGCCCCTCTGTCAGTGGCAGGTCAGACCTACGAGCAGTACTTC.

J is TRBJ2-1 and V is TRBV7-2; D gene unclear. CDR3 size: 13 residues. Germline loops: CDR1 SGHTA, CDR2 FQGNSA. V lost 7 bases, J lost 6 bases, and 13 bases lay in between. Here the CDR3 DNA reads TGTGCCAGCACCCTTTTACGAGGCAATGAGCAGTTCTTC. Its translation is CASTLLRGNEQFF.

There are a few counts of this clone. V is TRBV28 and J is TRBJ1-2; the match to TRBD1 covers 9 bases. The CDR3 loop spans 15 amino acids. The junction had 7 bases not matched to a gene; V was cut back by 4 bases and J by 4 bases. Germline CDR1 MDHEN, CDR2 SYDVKM. CDR3 protein: CASSSGTGTIYGYTF. The CDR3 nucleotides are TGTGCCAGCAGTTCCGGGACAGGGACTATCTATGGCTACACCTTC.

The CDR3 region has the DNA TGTGCCAGCAGTTTTATGGCAGGACGAGAGACCCAGTACTTC. Translated, it gives CASSFMAGRETQYF. V usage is TRBV28 and J usage is TRBJ2-5, with D uncertain. Per the germline V gene, CDR1 is MDHEN and CDR2 is SYDVKM. Trimming left V 3 bases short and J 4 bases short, with 12 bases between. The CDR3 contains 14 residues.